The 25 T cell receptor beta chains below all came from one sample that was sequenced in a study of blood T cell repertoires in COVID-19. Only in-frame clones appear in the TCRdb table, and some are missing; sequencing was by immunoSEQ multiplex PCR. This sample has about 160,000 clones; around four fifths occur once, and the top ten carry approximately 12%. Material: peripheral blood. These receptors were obtained from a man aged 65 to 79 who had recovered from COVID-19.

The genes are TRBV9 and TRBJ2-1, with D unclear. The CDR3 is made up of 15 amino acids. The germline V and J ends were trimmed by 5 bases and 0 bases, with 12 bases remaining between them. The V gene's germline CDR1 is SGDLS and CDR2 YYNGEE. Written as DNA, the CDR3 is TGTGCCAGCAGTGCGGCCGCTCTCTCCTACAATGAGCAGTTCTTC. It encodes CASSAAALSYNEQFF.

This chain links TRBV7-9 with TRBJ2-1, with TRBD2 matching over 11 bases. Per germline, CDR1 SEHNR and CDR2 FQNEAQ (reference sequence). The junction had 10 bases not matched to a gene; V was cut back by 5 bases and J by 10 bases. The CDR3 consists of 15 residues. The CDR3 region is CASSLSGRARGEQFF. CDR3 nucleotide sequence: TGTGCCAGCAGCCTTAGCGGGAGGGCCAGGGGGGAGCAGTTCTTC.

The chain recombines TRBV24-1 with TRBJ2-3; D is uncertain. Trimming took off 4 bases at V and 4 bases at J, with 11 bases between the two ends. CDR3 length: 14 amino acids. CDR1 and CDR2 (germline): KGHDR, SFDVKD. CDR3 sequence reads: CATSDPRRADTQYF. The CDR3 bases are TGTGCCACCAGTGACCCACGAAGAGCAGATACGCAGTATTTT.

This chain uses TRBV5-6 with TRBJ2-7; 10 bases line up with TRBD1. The CDR3 contains 15 residues. The germline V gene encodes CDR1 SGHDT and CDR2 YYEEEE. V lost 5 bases and J lost 4; bases outside the gene matches: 9. The CDR3 region is CASRPRDRGLYEQYF. Written as DNA, the CDR3 is TGTGCCAGCAGACCCCGGGACAGGGGATTATACGAGCAGTACTTC.

The rearrangement uses TRBV7-3 and TRBJ2-5; TRBD2 aligns across 13 bases. Trimming at V came to 1 base and at J to 3 bases, leaving 2 bases not matched to a gene. The germline V gene encodes CDR1 SGHTA and CDR2 FQGTGA. The CDR3 runs 16 residues. The CDR3 loop reads CASSLMGTSGKETQYF. As DNA, the CDR3 is TGTGCCAGCAGCTTAATGGGGACTAGCGGGAAAGAGACCCAGTACTTC.

This chain uses TRBV28 with TRBJ1-5; D gene uncertain. Trimming took off 5 bases at V and 1 base at J, with 9 bases between the two ends. Germline V lookup: CDR1 MDHEN, CDR2 SYDVKM. The CDR3 loop spans 14 amino acids. CDR3 bases: TGTGCCAGCAGTCCCACTCCGAGCAATCAGCCCCAGCATTTT. This encodes CASSPTPSNQPQHF.

CDR3 coding DNA: TGTGCCAGCAGCTTGGCACAAAGCTACGAGCAGTACTTC. Amino acids: CASSLAQSYEQYF. This chain uses TRBV5-4 with TRBJ2-7, with D unclear. The CDR3 loop spans 13 amino acids. Germline-derived CDR1 and CDR2 are SGHNT and YYREEE (reference sequence). The V end was cut by 0 bases, the J end by 3 bases, with 7 bases between.

The chain has TRBV19 and TRBJ1-5, with D tentatively TRBD1 (6 bases). The CDR3 extends over 15 amino acids. Germline CDR1 reads LNHDA; CDR2 reads SQIVND (reference sequence). V was clipped by 7 bases and J by 2 bases, with 15 bases between them. The chain's CDR3 is CASTKSGGGNQPQHF. The CDR3 DNA reads TGTGCCAGTACTAAGTCGGGGGGCGGCAATCAGCCCCAGCATTTT.

The chain joins TRBV4-3 to TRBJ2-2; a weak D match, TRBD1 (7 bases). V gave up 0 bases and J gave up 4 bases, with 12 bases separating them. This CDR3 has 16 amino acids. Germline loops: CDR1 LGHNA, CDR2 YSLEER. CDR3 amino acids: CASSQEEGATTGELFF. The CDR3 nucleotides are TGCGCCAGCAGCCAAGAGGAGGGGGCGACCACCGGGGAGCTGTTTTTT.

V and J are TRBV10-2 and TRBJ2-3, with no clear D. Germline values: CDR1 WSHSY, CDR2 SAAADI. The CDR3 is 16 amino acids. Trimming cost V 0 bases and J 3 bases, with 13 bases left between them. CDR3 amino acids: CASSESSGVRTDTQYF. In DNA, the CDR3 is TGCGCCAGCAGTGAGTCGTCAGGCGTCAGGACAGATACGCAGTATTTT.

The V and J genes are TRBV7-2 and TRBJ1-4; perhaps TRBD1 as D (5 bases). Trimming removed 2 bases at V and 7 bases at J, with 17 bases between. CDR1 is SGHTA, CDR2 FQGNSA, per germline. The CDR3 length is 16 residues. In DNA, the CDR3 is TGTGCCAGCAGCTTATGGGCCGGGGGGGGAGCTGAAAAACTGTTTTTT. Translation gives CASSLWAGGGAEKLFF. The full variable domain, rest sourced from reference TRBV7-2 and TRBJ1-4, is GAGVSQSPSNKVTEKGKDVELRCDPISGHTALYWYRQSLGQGLEFLIYFQGNSAPDKSGLPSDRFSAERTGGSVSTLTIQRTQQEDSAVYLCASSLWAGGGAEKLFFGSGTQLSVL.

The V call is TRBV19, the J call TRBJ2-5; D gene unclear. This CDR3 spans 13 amino acids. CDR1 and CDR2 (germline): LNHDA, SQIVND (reference sequence). Trimming took 8 bases from V and 2 from J, leaving 12 bases between them. The CDR3 DNA sequence: TGTGCCAGTTCCCGCGCGCCACAAGAGACCCAGTACTTC. Translated: CASSRAPQETQYF.

V is TRBV30 and J is TRBJ1-6; D not certain. The germline CDR1 and CDR2 sequences are GTSNPN and SVGIG (reference sequence). The CDR3 extends over 17 amino acids. Trimming cost V 3 bases and J 0 bases, with 15 bases left between them. CDR3 residues: CAWRLAGSSSYNSPLHF. The CDR3 DNA is TGTGCCTGGAGGCTGGCGGGATCGAGCTCCTATAATTCACCCCTCCACTTT.

CDR3 nucleotides: TGTGCCAGCAGCCCGGGACTAGCGGAGGTCAATGAGCAGTTCTTC. This codes for CASSPGLAEVNEQFF. This chain uses TRBV3-1 (or the pseudogene TRBV3-2) with TRBJ2-1, with 11 positions matching TRBD2. CDR1 LGHDT and CDR2 YNNKEL come from the germline V gene (reference sequence). The CDR3 is 15 residues long. With V trimmed by 4 bases and J by 6 bases, 5 bases remained unmatched.

The genes are TRBV18 and TRBJ2-3; D might be TRBD1 (6 bases). There are 12 residues in the CDR3. Germline V gene lookup returns CDR1 KGHSH and CDR2 LQKENI. Trimming pared 6 bases from V and 5 bases from J, leaving 9 bases between. The CDR3 nucleotides are TGTGCCAGCTCCAAGGGGGAAGATACGCAGTATTTT. It encodes CASSKGEDTQYF.

This clone came up a few times. The V and J genes are TRBV7-6 and TRBJ2-3, with a tentative D call TRBD2 (6 bases). V was clipped by 1 base and J by 2 bases, with 10 bases between them. The CDR3 is made up of 15 amino acids. Germline loops: CDR1 SGHVS, CDR2 FNYEAQ. CDR3 DNA sequence: TGTGCCAGCAGCTTAGTGGCGGGATCCACAGATACGCAGTATTTT. Its protein product is CASSLVAGSTDTQYF.

V usage is TRBV7-6 and J usage is TRBJ2-1; D is unclear. V gave up 1 base and J gave up 1 base, with 11 bases separating them. Per the germline V gene, CDR1 is SGHVS and CDR2 is FNYEAQ. The CDR3 length is 16 residues. In DNA, the CDR3 is TGTGCCAGCAGCTTAGTGATTAGCAGTTCCTACAATGAGCAGTTCTTC. It specifies CASSLVISSSYNEQFF. The whole variable domain, filled in from reference TRBV7-6 and TRBJ2-1, reads GAGVSQSPRYKVTKRGQDVALRCDPISGHVSLYWYRQALGQGPEFLTYFNYEAQQDKSGLPNDRFSAERPEGSISTLTIQRTEQRDSAMYRCASSLVISSSYNEQFFGPGTRLTVL.

This chain joins TRBV30 and TRBJ2-1; 10 bases are shared with TRBD2. Trimming removed 2 bases from V and 7 bases from J; junction bases left unmatched: 11. Germline V CDR1 and CDR2: GTSNPN, SVGIG (reference sequence). The CDR3 covers 16 residues. The CDR3 spells CAWSPSTSGKSNEQFF. The CDR3 region has the DNA TGTGCCTGGAGTCCTTCCACTAGCGGGAAAAGTAATGAGCAGTTCTTC.

The gene calls are TRBV18 and TRBJ1-1; D remains unclear. V was pared by 3 bases and J by 8 bases, with 16 bases between. The length of the CDR3 is 14 residues. Germline CDR1 and CDR2: KGHSH and LQKENI. CDR3: CASSPVGGQREAFF. The CDR3 bases are TGTGCCAGCTCACCGGTGGGAGGGCAACGGGAAGCTTTCTTT.

The rearrangement joins TRBV18 to TRBJ2-7; D gene uncertain. The germline CDR1 and CDR2 sequences are KGHSH and LQKENI. The CDR3 consists of 15 residues. Trimming left V 3 bases short and J 2 bases short, with 14 bases between. CDR3 nucleotides: TGTGCCAGCTCACCGGCAAGCCAAACAGCCTACGAGCAGTACTTC. Its translation: CASSPASQTAYEQYF.

V and J are TRBV30 and TRBJ2-3, with D uncertain. CDR3 length equals 13 residues. Germline CDR1 GTSNPN, CDR2 SVGIG (reference sequence). V gave up 0 bases and J gave up 4 bases, with 8 bases separating them. DNA for the CDR3: TGTGCCTGGAGTGTAGCCCCGGCAGATACGCAGTATTTT. Its translation is CAWSVAPADTQYF.

The V call is TRBV6-1, the J call TRBJ2-3; unclear D gene. V shed 4 bases and J shed 0 bases, with 14 bases lying between them. This CDR3 comprises 16 residues. In germline, CDR1 is MNHNS, CDR2 SASEGT. CDR3 in amino acids: CASSVTVPASTDTQYF. In DNA, the CDR3 is TGTGCCAGCAGTGTTACGGTACCCGCTAGCACAGATACGCAGTATTTT.

CDR3 bases: TGTGCCAGTAGTGAAACAGGGTTGAACACTGAAGCTTTCTTT. Translation: CASSETGLNTEAFF. V is TRBV19 and J is TRBJ1-1; D might be TRBD1 (6 bases). With 5 bases removed from V and 0 bases from J, the gap between germline ends came to 10 bases. The germline gives CDR1 LNHDA, CDR2 SQIVND (reference sequence). The CDR3 is 14 residues long.

In this sample, this clone turned up a few times. The CDR3 region is CATSRAPTRLGPQHF. The CDR3 DNA follows: TGTGCCACCAGCAGAGCTCCTACCCGTCTTGGTCCCCAGCATTTT. The J gene is TRBJ1-5, the V gene TRBV15; D not certain. The CDR3 is 15 residues long. V lost 1 base and J lost 10, with 17 bases in between. Germline values: CDR1 LNHNV, CDR2 YYDKDF (reference sequence).

The chain employs TRBV7-2 and TRBJ2-1; D is possibly TRBD2 (7 bases). Trimming stripped 6 bases from V and 9 bases from J, with 18 bases between. The CDR3 covers 14 residues. Germline CDR1 is SGHTA and CDR2 is FQGNSA. CDR3 sequence reads: CASRAQGGVAEQFF. For the CDR3, the DNA is TGTGCCAGCAGAGCCCAAGGGGGGGTAGCTGAGCAGTTCTTC.